These T cell receptor beta chains were read from a single sample in a study of T cell responses to AZD1222 COVID-19 vaccine. This table comes from immunoSEQ multiplex PCR, and its TCRdb copy is limited to in-frame clones, with some not included. The repertoire consists of approximately 90,000 clones, with about 88% occurring once and the leading ten covering less than 3.5%. Sample: peripheral blood, taken on day 0 of AZD1222 vaccination. All receptors come from an adult in good health. Both conserved end residues are part of each CDR3. The D gene is left open where the match is weak. Some rows have no size entry. The others give once, few or many, or a class for an expanded clone.

>once|TRBV15|-|13|TRBJ1-6
TGTGCCACCAGCAGAGGGCAGAATTCACCCCTCCACTTT
CATSRGQNSPLHF
>once|TRBV15|TRBD2|16|TRBJ2-1
TGTGCCACCAGCAGACCAACTAGCGGGGACTACAATGAGCAGTTCTTC
CATSRPTSGDYNEQFF
>-|TRBV28|TRBD2|14|TRBJ2-7
TGTGCCAGCAGTACCCCAGCGGGAGACCACGAGCAGTACTTC
CASSTPAGDHEQYF
>-|TRBV28|-|14|TRBJ2-2
TGTGCCAGCAGAATTATCCGGGAAACCGGGGAGCTGTTTTTT
CASRIIRETGELFF
>-|TRBV29-1|-|13|TRBJ1-2
TGCAGCGTGACTGGACAGAGGGGGGATGGCTACACCTTC
CSVTGQRGDGYTF
>-|TRBV19|TRBD1|17|TRBJ2-6
TGTGCCAGTAGTATGGACAGGGGGTCTTCTGGGGCCAACGTCCTGACTTTC
CASSMDRGSSGANVLTF
>-|TRBV5-6|TRBD1|16|TRBJ2-5
TGTGCCAGCAGTTATGCCCGGGACAGTAGGCAAGAGACCCAGTACTTC
CASSYARDSRQETQYF
>-|TRBV7-3|-|13|TRBJ1-1
TGTGCCAGCAGCTTAGGGGGGTTGACTGAAGCTTTCTTT
CASSLGGLTEAFF
>-|TRBV3-1/TRBV3-2|-|14|TRBJ1-2
TGTGCCAGCAGCCAAGGACATACTAACTATGGCTACACCTTC
CASSQGHTNYGYTF
>-|TRBV7-9|-|13|TRBJ1-4
TGTGCCAGCAGCCTTAGGACTGTCGAAAAACTGTTTTTT
CASSLRTVEKLFF
>-|TRBV3-1/TRBV3-2|-|16|TRBJ1-4
TGTGCCAGCAGCCAAGCTGGCAGGGCGGGGGGTGAAAAACTGTTTTTT
CASSQAGRAGGEKLFF
>-|TRBV12-3/TRBV12-4|-|13|TRBJ2-5
TGTGCCAGCAGTTTACTTTCTCAAGAGACCCAGTACTTC
CASSLLSQETQYF
>-|TRBV7-8|-|14|TRBJ1-4
TGTGCCAGCAGCTTTGAGACAACTAATGAAAAACTGTTTTTT
CASSFETTNEKLFF
>-|TRBV5-8|-|14|TRBJ2-2
TGTGCCAGCAGCTTGGGCCAGATCACCGGGGAGCTGTTTTTT
CASSLGQITGELFF
>-|TRBV7-9|-|14|TRBJ1-4
TGTGCCAGCAGCTTACAGGGTACGGGTGAAAAACTGTTTTTT
CASSLQGTGEKLFF
>-|TRBV28|TRBD1|14|TRBJ1-2
TGTGCCAGCAGTCTTGGACAGGGGGCGTTTGGCTACACCTTC
CASSLGQGAFGYTF
>few|TRBV16|-|15|TRBJ1-1
TGTGCCAGCAGTCAGGTCGGGACTAAGAACACTGAAGCTTTCTTT
CASSQVGTKNTEAFF
>few|TRBV18|-|18|TRBJ1-3
TGTGCCAGCTCACCACCGGAGACAGCTCGACACTCTGGAAACACCATATATTTT
CASSPPETARHSGNTIYF
>-|TRBV6-4|-|14|TRBJ2-2
TGTGCCAGCAGTCGGCAGATCGACAACGGGGAGCTGTTTTTT
CASSRQIDNGELFF
>-|TRBV27|-|15|TRBJ2-1
TGTGCCACCAGGCCCCCCAGCGGTTCCTACAATGAGCAGTTCTTC
CATRPPSGSYNEQFF
>-|TRBV27|-|15|TRBJ1-1
TGTGCCAGCAGTTTATCGATGGGTCGGGACACTGAAGCTTTCTTT
CASSLSMGRDTEAFF
>-|TRBV6-5|TRBD1|14|TRBJ1-1
TGTGCCAGCAGACCGAACAGGGGGCCCACTGAAGCTTTCTTT
CASRPNRGPTEAFF
>-|TRBV14|-|14|TRBJ1-2
TGTGCCAGCAGCCAAGTGGAGCGTCCGGGCGGCTACACCTTC
CASSQVERPGGYTF
>-|TRBV21-1|-|19|TRBJ2-1
TGTGCCAGCAGCGCCCCCGGGAGCGGGAGGGTAAGCTCCTACAATGAGCAGTTCTTC
CASSAPGSGRVSSYNEQFF
>-|TRBV14|-|16|TRBJ1-1
TGTGCCAGCAGCCAAGACGGAGGTTCGTTGAACACTGAAGCTTTCTTT
CASSQDGGSLNTEAFF